The 5 T cell receptor beta chains listed next were all sequenced from one sample in a study of cytomegalovirus exposure and HLA in healthy donors. PCR was performed using 60 Vbeta and 13 Jbeta primers. Clones were read by immunoSEQ multiplex PCR, and TCRdb kept only the in-frame ones, dropping some. The data show about 180,000 clones, 75% to 90% seen once. The sequenced material came from PBMCs. These TCRs come from a girl between 5 and 17 years old in good health and CMV-seropositive.

The chain employs TRBV6-5 and TRBJ1-2; 8 positions agree with TRBD1. V shed 3 bases, J shed 10 bases, and the junction held 4 bases outside the gene matches. Germline values: CDR1 MNHEY, CDR2 SVGAGI. The CDR3 loop spans 12 amino acids. The CDR3 spells CASSYDRGPYTF. CDR3 in DNA: TGTGCCAGCAGTTATGACAGGGGCCCCTACACCTTC.

The chain employs TRBV5-1 and TRBJ1-1; D call uncertain. Germline loops: CDR1 SGHRS, CDR2 YFSETQ. This CDR3 region has 11 residues. V was shortened by 4 bases and J by 2 bases, with 3 bases between the two germline ends. The CDR3 is CASSQNTEAFF. For the CDR3, the DNA is TGCGCCAGCAGCCAAAACACTGAAGCTTTCTTT.

The V gene is TRBV10-3, the J gene TRBJ2-1, with TRBD2 identical over 11 bases. J gave up 4 bases and V 6 bases, and 5 bases lay outside the gene matches. The CDR3 covers 15 residues. The germline V gene has CDR1 ENHRY and CDR2 SYGVKD. CDR3 coding DNA: TGTGCCATCAGCGGGGGACTAGCGGAGTACAATGAGCAGTTCTTC. As protein: CAISGGLAEYNEQFF.

The chain recombines TRBV10-3 with TRBJ1-2; TRBD1 agrees at 9 bases. Germline V gene lookup returns CDR1 ENHRY and CDR2 SYGVKD. The V gene end was trimmed by 4 bases and the J gene end by 7 bases; junction bases not matched to a gene: 7. This CDR3 has 14 residues. The CDR3 region is CAISGGTGSAGYTF. The CDR3 region has the DNA TGTGCCATCAGTGGAGGGACAGGGAGCGCTGGCTACACCTTC.

The chain employs TRBV29-1 and TRBJ1-1; 7 nucleotides agree with TRBD1. Germline CDR1 reads SQVTM; CDR2 reads ANQGSEA. The CDR3 loop spans 14 amino acids. The V gene end was trimmed by 6 bases and the J gene end by 0 bases; junction bases not matched to a gene: 7. The CDR3 nucleotides read TGCAGCGTGGGGGGACAGTTGATGAACACTGAAGCTTTCTTT. The encoded protein is CSVGGQLMNTEAFF.